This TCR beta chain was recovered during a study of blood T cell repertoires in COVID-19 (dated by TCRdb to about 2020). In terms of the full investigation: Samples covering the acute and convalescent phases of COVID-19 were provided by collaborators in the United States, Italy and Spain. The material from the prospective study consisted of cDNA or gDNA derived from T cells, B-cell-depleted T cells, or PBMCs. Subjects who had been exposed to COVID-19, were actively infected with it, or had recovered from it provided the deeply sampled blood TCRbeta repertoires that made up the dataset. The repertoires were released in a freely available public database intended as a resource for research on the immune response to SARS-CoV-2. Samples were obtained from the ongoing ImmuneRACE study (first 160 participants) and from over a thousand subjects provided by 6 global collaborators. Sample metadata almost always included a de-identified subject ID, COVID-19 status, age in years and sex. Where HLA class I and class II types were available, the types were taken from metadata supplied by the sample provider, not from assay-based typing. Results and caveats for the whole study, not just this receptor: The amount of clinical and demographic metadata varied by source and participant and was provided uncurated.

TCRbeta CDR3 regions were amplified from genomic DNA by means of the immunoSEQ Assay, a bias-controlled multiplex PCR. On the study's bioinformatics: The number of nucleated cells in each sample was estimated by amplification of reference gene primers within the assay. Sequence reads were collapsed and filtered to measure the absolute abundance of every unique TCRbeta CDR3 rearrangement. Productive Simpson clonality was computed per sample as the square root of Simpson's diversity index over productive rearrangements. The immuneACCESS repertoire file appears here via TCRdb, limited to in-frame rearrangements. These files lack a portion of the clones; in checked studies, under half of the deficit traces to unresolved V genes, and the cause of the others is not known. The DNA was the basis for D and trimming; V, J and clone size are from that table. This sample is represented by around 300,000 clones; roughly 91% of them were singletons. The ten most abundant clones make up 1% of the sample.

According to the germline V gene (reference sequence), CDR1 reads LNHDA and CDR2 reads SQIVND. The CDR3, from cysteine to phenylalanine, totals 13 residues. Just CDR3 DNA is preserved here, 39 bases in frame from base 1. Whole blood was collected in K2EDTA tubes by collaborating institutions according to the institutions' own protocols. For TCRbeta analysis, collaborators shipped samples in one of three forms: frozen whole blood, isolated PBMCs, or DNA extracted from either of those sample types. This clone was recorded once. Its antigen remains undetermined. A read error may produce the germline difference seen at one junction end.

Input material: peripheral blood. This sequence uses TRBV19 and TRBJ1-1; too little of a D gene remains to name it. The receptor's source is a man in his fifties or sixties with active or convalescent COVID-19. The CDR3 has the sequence CASSLDGNTEAFF. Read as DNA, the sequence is TGTGCCAGTAGTTTAGACGGGAACACTGAAGCTTTCTTT.